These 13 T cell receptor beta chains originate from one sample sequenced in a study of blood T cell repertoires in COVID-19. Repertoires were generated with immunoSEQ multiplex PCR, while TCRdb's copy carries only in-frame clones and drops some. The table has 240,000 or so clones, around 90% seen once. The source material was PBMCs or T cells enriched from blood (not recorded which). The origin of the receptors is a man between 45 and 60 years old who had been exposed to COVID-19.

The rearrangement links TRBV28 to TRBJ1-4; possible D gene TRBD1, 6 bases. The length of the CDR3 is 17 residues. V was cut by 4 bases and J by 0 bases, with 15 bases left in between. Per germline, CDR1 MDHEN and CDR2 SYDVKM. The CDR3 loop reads CASSSTQDSATNEKLFF. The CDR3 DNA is TGTGCCAGCAGTTCCACCCAGGACAGTGCAACTAATGAAAAACTGTTTTTT.

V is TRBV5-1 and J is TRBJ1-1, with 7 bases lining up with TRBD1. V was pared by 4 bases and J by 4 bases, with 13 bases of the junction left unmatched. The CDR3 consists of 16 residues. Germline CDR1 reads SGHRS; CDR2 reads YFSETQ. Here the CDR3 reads CASSVGAGGGGTEAFF. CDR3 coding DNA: TGCGCCAGCAGCGTTGGCGCAGGGGGTGGTGGCACTGAAGCTTTCTTT. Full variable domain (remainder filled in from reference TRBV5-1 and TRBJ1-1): KAGVTQTPRYLIKTRGQQVTLSCSPISGHRSVSWYQQTPGQGLQFLFEYFSETQRNKGNFPGRFSGRQFSNSRSEMNVSTLELGDSALYLCASSVGAGGGGTEAFFGQGTRLTVV.

CDR3 sequence: CASSLSGPLDEKLFF. In DNA, the CDR3 is TGTGCCAGCAGTTTATCCGGTCCCTTGGATGAAAAACTGTTTTTT. V is TRBV28 and J is TRBJ1-4, with no clear D. The CDR3 contains 15 residues. Germline V lookup: CDR1 MDHEN, CDR2 SYDVKM. Between the trimmed V and J ends, which lost 1 base and 6 bases, there was a span of 12 bases.

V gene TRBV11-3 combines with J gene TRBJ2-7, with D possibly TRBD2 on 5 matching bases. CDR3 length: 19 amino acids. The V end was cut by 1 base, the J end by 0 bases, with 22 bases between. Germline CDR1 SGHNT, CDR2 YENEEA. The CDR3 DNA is TGTGCCAGCAGCTTAGGTGCCTTCCCGGGAAATTCGAGCTCCTACGAGCAGTACGTC. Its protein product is CASSLGAFPGNSSSYEQYV.

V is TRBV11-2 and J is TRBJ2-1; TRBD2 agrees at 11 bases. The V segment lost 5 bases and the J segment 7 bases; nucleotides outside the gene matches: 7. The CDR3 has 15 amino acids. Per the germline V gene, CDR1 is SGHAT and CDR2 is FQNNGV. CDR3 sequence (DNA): TGTGCCAGCAGCAAACTAGCGGGAGTTTTGAATGAGCAGTTCTTC. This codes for CASSKLAGVLNEQFF.

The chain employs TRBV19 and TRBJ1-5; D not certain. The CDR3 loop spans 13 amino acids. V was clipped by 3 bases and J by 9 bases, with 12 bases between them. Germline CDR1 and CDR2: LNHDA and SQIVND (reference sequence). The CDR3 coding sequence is TGTGCCAGTAGTATGAACAGTTTTTTGCCCCAGCATTTT. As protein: CASSMNSFLPQHF.

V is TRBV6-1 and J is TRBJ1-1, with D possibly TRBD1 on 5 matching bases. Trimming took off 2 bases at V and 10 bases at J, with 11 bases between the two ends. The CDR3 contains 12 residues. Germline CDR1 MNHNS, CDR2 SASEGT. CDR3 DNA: TGTGCCAGCAGTGAACCGGGGACTCCAGCTTTCTTT. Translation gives CASSEPGTPAFF.

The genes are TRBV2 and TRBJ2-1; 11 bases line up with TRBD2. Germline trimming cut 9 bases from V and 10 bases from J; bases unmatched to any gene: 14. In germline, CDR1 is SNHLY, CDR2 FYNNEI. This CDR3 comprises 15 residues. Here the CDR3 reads CARGQGLAGGQEQFF. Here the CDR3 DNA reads TGTGCCAGGGGACAGGGCCTAGCGGGAGGTCAGGAGCAGTTCTTC.

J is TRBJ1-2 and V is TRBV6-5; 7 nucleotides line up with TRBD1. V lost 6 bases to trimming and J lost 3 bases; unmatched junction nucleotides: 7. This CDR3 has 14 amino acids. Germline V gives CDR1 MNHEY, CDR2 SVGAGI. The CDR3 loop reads CASRSPGTDYGYTF. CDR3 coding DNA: TGTGCCAGCAGGTCCCCCGGGACAGACTATGGCTACACCTTC.

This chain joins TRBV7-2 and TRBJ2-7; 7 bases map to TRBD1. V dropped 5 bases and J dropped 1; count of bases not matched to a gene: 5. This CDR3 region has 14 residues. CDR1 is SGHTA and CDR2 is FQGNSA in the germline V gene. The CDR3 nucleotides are TGTGCCAGCAGCCCGAGGGACAGTTCCTACGAGCAGTACTTC. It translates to CASSPRDSSYEQYF.

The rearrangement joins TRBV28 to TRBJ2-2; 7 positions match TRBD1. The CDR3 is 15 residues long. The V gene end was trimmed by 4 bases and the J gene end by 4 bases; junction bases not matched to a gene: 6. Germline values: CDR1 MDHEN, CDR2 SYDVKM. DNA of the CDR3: TGTGCCAGCAGTTCCACAGGGGTGAGCACCGGGGAGCTGTTTTTT. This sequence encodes CASSSTGVSTGELFF.

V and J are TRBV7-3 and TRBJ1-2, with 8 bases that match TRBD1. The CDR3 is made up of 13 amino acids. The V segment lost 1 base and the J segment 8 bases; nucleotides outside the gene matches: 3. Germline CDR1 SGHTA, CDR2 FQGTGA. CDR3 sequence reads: CASSLMGTGGYTF. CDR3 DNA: TGTGCCAGCAGCTTAATGGGGACAGGCGGCTACACCTTC. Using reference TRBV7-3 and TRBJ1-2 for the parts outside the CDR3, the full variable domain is GAGVSQTPSNKVTEKGKYVELRCDPISGHTALYWYRQSLGQGPEFLIYFQGTGAADDSGLPNDRFFAVRPEGSVSTLKIQRTERGDSAVYLCASSLMGTGGYTFGSGTRLTVV.

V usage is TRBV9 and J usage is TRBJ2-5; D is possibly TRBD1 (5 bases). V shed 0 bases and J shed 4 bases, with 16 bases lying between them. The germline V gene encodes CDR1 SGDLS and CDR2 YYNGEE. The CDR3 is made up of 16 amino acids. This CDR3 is CASSVGGRWQGETQYF. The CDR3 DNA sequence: TGTGCCAGCAGCGTAGGGGGAAGGTGGCAGGGAGAGACCCAGTACTTC.